This is a list of T cell receptor beta chains from one sample in a study of CD8+CD57+ T cells in acquired aplastic anemia. From the reads, TCRdb called clonotypes with MiXCR, one entry per CDR3 protein. Seen here are about half a million distinct CDR3 sequences, approximately 32% observed once, and the top ten hold nearly 0.85%. The sample consisted of sorted CD4+, CD8+, or CD8+CD57+ T cells (not recorded which) from PBMCs. These receptors were collected from a human donor with aplastic anemia. Each CDR3 is given with its conserved first and last residue. The D gene is left open where the match is weak. The size entry is marked missing in some rows and otherwise reads once, few, many or a size class.

V,J,D,size,DNA,CDR3
TRBV29-1,TRBJ2-3,-,many,TGCAGCGTTGAATGGGTCACAGATACGCAGTATTTT,CSVEWVTDTQYF
TRBV28,TRBJ1-5,-,few,TGTGCCAGCAGTTTAGCAGGTTTTAGCAATCAGCCCCAGCATTTT,CASSLAGFSNQPQHF
TRBV19,TRBJ1-2,TRBD1,many,TGTGCCAGTAGTACGTTACCTCAGGGGGAAGTGAATGGCTACACCTTC,CASSTLPQGEVNGYTF
TRBV2,TRBJ1-6,-,many,TGTGCCAGCGGGGACTTAAGCTCCTATAATTCACCCCTCCACTTT,CASGDLSSYNSPLHF
TRBV2,TRBJ1-1,TRBD1,few,TGTGCCAGCAGAGACAGGGCGCAGGCGTTGATGAACACTGAAGCTTTCTTT,CASRDRAQALMNTEAFF
TRBV20-1,TRBJ1-3,-,many,TGCAGTGCTAGGAGCCCCTCTGGAAACACCATATATTTT,CSARSPSGNTIYF
TRBV10-2,TRBJ2-3,-,many,TGCGCCAGCAGTGACGTTTCGACAGCCAGCACAGATACGCAGTATTTT,CASSDVSTASTDTQYF
TRBV12-3/TRBV12-4,TRBJ1-2,-,-,TGTGCCAGCCGGGGGGGGCTGGGCTATGGCTACACCTTC,CASRGGLGYGYTF
TRBV7-3,TRBJ1-3,-,-,TGTGCCAGCAGCTTATTTATGTTGGAGATTGGTGGAAACACCATATATTTT,CASSLFMLEIGGNTIYF
TRBV6-1,TRBJ1-6,-,many,TGTGCCAGCACCCCTGGTAATTCACCCCTCCACTTT,CASTPGNSPLHF
TRBV10-3,TRBJ1-5,TRBD1,-,TGTGCCATCAGTAAAGTAGACAGGGGCAGGGCAGGTCAGCCCCAGCATTTT,CAISKVDRGRAGQPQHF
TRBV7-9,TRBJ2-2,-,-,TGTGCCAGCAGCTCCGGGAGTTGGGACCCCGGGGAGCTGTTTTTT,CASSSGSWDPGELFF
TRBV29-1,TRBJ2-7,-,-,TGCAGCCTCCGGGACTTCGACGAGCAGTACTTC,CSLRDFDEQYF
TRBV10-3,TRBJ1-2,TRBD1,-,TGTGCCATCAGGGACAGGGATGGCTACACCTTC,CAIRDRDGYTF
TRBV7-2,TRBJ2-3,TRBD2,-,TGTGCCAGCAGCTTAGTCACTAGCGGAGATACGCAGTATTTT,CASSLVTSGDTQYF
TRBV2,TRBJ2-1,-,many,TGTGCCAGCAGGAGGGGGGGCTCCTACAATGAGCAGTTCTTC,CASRRGGSYNEQFF
TRBV14,TRBJ2-3,TRBD2,-,TGTGCCAGCAGCAAAAACGCGGGAGCGCCCTACAATGAGCAGTATTTT,CASSKNAGAPYNEQYF
TRBV20-1,TRBJ1-2,-,-,TGCAGTGCTCCTGGGGTGGAGGGGCCCCACTATGGCTACACCTTC,CSAPGVEGPHYGYTF
TRBV19,TRBJ2-5,-,many,TGTGCCAGTAGTGATACACCGAGGGAGACCCAGTACTTC,CASSDTPRETQYF
TRBV4-3,TRBJ2-2,-,-,TGCGCCAGCAGCCAAGATTGGACCACCGGGGAGCTGTTTTTT,CASSQDWTTGELFF
TRBV19,TRBJ1-1,-,many,TGTGCCAGTAGGGTGGATTATGGAACTGAAGCTTTCTTT,CASRVDYGTEAFF
TRBV7-8,TRBJ2-7,TRBD2,few,TGTGCCAGCAGCTTGGGGACTAGCGGGGGGGGCTACGAGCAGTACTTC,CASSLGTSGGGYEQYF
TRBV2,TRBJ2-7,-,few,TGTGCCAGCAATAGCGTCAGAGGGGCCCCCGAGCAGTACTTC,CASNSVRGAPEQYF
TRBV10-3,TRBJ1-2,-,-,TGTGCCATCAAACCTCCGGACGGCTACACCTTC,CAIKPPDGYTF
TRBV5-6,TRBJ2-3,-,-,TGTGCCAGCAGCTCACAACCGGGACCCAGAGATACGCAGTATTTT,CASSSQPGPRDTQYF
TRBV20-1,TRBJ1-1,-,many,TGCAGTGCTAGAGATCCTCGGCAGGGTCGGGGCACTGAAGCTTTCTTT,CSARDPRQGRGTEAFF